The 25 T cell receptor beta chains listed next were all sequenced from one sample in a study of identical twins. MiXCR was run by TCRdb on the 5' RACE reads, yielding one entry per CDR3 protein. The table records 420,000 or so distinct CDR3 sequences, around 18% of them present only once. Sample: naive T cells sorted from blood. The receptors originated from a man in his forties or fifties in good health.

This clonotype was seen a few times. V gene TRBV4-3 combines with J gene TRBJ1-6, with D possibly TRBD1 on 5 matching bases. V lost 4 bases and J lost 7, with 11 bases in between. The germline V gene has CDR1 LGHNA and CDR2 YSLEER. This CDR3 contains 14 residues. CDR3 loop: CASSPGEGNSPLHF. The CDR3, as DNA: TGCGCCAGCAGCCCAGGTGAGGGGAATTCACCCCTCCACTTT.

J is TRBJ2-7 and V is TRBV27; TRBD1 might be the D (5 bases). This CDR3 has 16 amino acids. V lost 8 bases and J 5 bases, leaving 25 bases between the germline ends. Germline lookup yields CDR1 MNHEY and CDR2 SMNVEV (reference sequence). CDR3 sequence reads: CASLPDPRLGVHEQYF. As DNA, the CDR3 is TGTGCCAGCTTACCGGATCCGAGGCTAGGGGTGCACGAGCAGTACTTC.

This clonotype was seen ten or more times. The CDR3 region is CASSLIGAGGELFF. CDR3 DNA: TGTGCCAGCAGTTTAATAGGGGCGGGCGGGGAGCTGTTTTTT. The chain recombines TRBV27 with TRBJ2-2; D might be TRBD1 or TRBD2, each matching 5 bases. The V gene lost 2 bases and the J gene lost 7 bases, with 11 bases spanning the gap. The germline CDR1 and CDR2 sequences are MNHEY and SMNVEV (reference sequence). The CDR3 sequence is 14 residues long.

This clonotype has only a few counts. V usage is TRBV28 and J usage is TRBJ2-6; a weak D match, TRBD2 (6 bases). The germline gives CDR1 MDHEN, CDR2 SYDVKM. Trimming stripped 8 bases from V and 2 bases from J, with 13 bases between. The CDR3 consists of 15 residues. CDR3 in amino acids: CASSLGLAGANVLTF. The CDR3 nucleotides are TGTGCCAGCTCCTTGGGACTTGCTGGGGCCAACGTCCTGACTTTC.

This clonotype occurred a few times. The chain has TRBV6-5 and TRBJ2-5; 7 bases fit TRBD1. This CDR3 has 16 residues. V lost 2 bases to trimming and J lost 5 bases; unmatched junction nucleotides: 11. CDR1 and CDR2 from the germline V gene are MNHEY and SVGAGI. CDR3 residues: CASSYGKTGFHETQYF. CDR3 sequence (DNA): TGTGCCAGCAGTTACGGCAAGACAGGGTTTCATGAGACCCAGTACTTC.

This clonotype was observed a few times. The chain employs TRBV20-1 and TRBJ2-7; D is perhaps TRBD2 (6 bases). The V gene lost 1 base and the J gene lost 0 bases, with 13 bases spanning the gap. Germline V gene lookup returns CDR1 DFQATT and CDR2 SNEGSKA (reference sequence). CDR3 size: 15 residues. The CDR3 DNA sequence: TGCAGTGCTAGAGTTCCCGGGACTGGCTCCTACGAGCAGTACTTC. This translates into CSARVPGTGSYEQYF.

This clonotype was seen a few times. The chain is built from TRBV7-8 and TRBJ1-5; possible D gene TRBD1, 5 bases. The CDR3 has 13 amino acids. CDR1 is SGHVS, CDR2 FQNEAQ, per germline. The ends were cut back, 3 bases at V and 5 bases at J, with 8 bases in the middle. CDR3 sequence (DNA): TGTGCCAGCAGCTTCCGGGGGGATCAGCCCCAGCATTTT. Residues: CASSFRGDQPQHF.

This clonotype was detected ten times or more. J is TRBJ2-2 and V is TRBV5-1; weak D call: TRBD1 (6 bases). In germline, CDR1 is SGHRS, CDR2 YFSETQ. The ends were cut back, 0 bases at V and 9 bases at J, with 12 bases in the middle. The CDR3 has 14 residues. The CDR3 is CASSLDRVVRELFF. CDR3 sequence (DNA): TGCGCCAGCAGCTTGGACAGGGTTGTACGGGAGCTGTTTTTT.

V and J are TRBV10-3 and TRBJ2-7, with 7 bases that match TRBD1. The V gene end was trimmed by 6 bases and the J gene end by 2 bases; junction bases not matched to a gene: 4. The CDR3 is 13 residues long. CDR1 is ENHRY and CDR2 is SYGVKD in the germline V gene. The CDR3 coding sequence is TGTGCCATCAGGGGGGACAGTACCTACGAGCAGTACTTC. This sequence encodes CAIRGDSTYEQYF.

This chain links TRBV5-1 with TRBJ2-1, with TRBD2 matching over 9 bases. CDR3 length equals 17 residues. Germline values: CDR1 SGHRS, CDR2 YFSETQ. V lost 3 bases to trimming and J lost 4 bases; unmatched junction nucleotides: 11. CDR3 amino acids: CASSWGVAGDRYNEQFF. As DNA, the CDR3 is TGCGCCAGCAGCTGGGGGGTAGCGGGGGACCGATACAATGAGCAGTTCTTC.

The V gene is TRBV4-3, the J gene TRBJ2-1; D is possibly TRBD2 (7 bases). CDR1 and CDR2 (germline): LGHNA, YSLEER. The V and J ends lost 3 bases and 3 bases respectively, with 18 bases between them. This CDR3 comprises 17 residues. The CDR3 protein is CASSQGAAGTNYNEQFF. The CDR3 bases are TGCGCCAGCAGCCAGGGGGCCGCGGGGACTAACTACAATGAGCAGTTCTTC.

About this clonotype: The CDR3 end shows no conserved phenylalanine or tryptophan, and so a read error is likely. The limits of the CDR3 on the DNA are not certain, so only TCRdb's listed CDR3 is given. This sequence joins TRBV20-1 and TRBJ2-1; the listed D gene, TRBD2, was not tested against the DNA. Per germline, CDR1 DFQATT and CDR2 SNEGSKA (reference sequence). The CDR3 has 12 residues if both end residues are counted. CDR3 protein: CSALTTGTSVIL.

The V call is TRBV4-2, the J call TRBJ2-6, with 7 bases matching TRBD1. Trimming took 0 bases from V and 2 from J; bases not matched to a gene: 1. This CDR3 has 16 amino acids. The germline gives CDR1 LGHNA, CDR2 YNFKEQ. The CDR3 nucleotides are TGTGCCAGCAGCCAAGATCAGGGGGCTGGGGCCAACGTCCTGACTTTC. Amino acid sequence: CASSQDQGAGANVLTF.

This clonotype was counted many times. The CDR3 DNA sequence: TGTGCCAGCAGCCAAGATAATTTACAGGGAGGCTACGAGCAGTACTTC. Its protein is CASSQDNLQGGYEQYF. The gene calls are TRBV4-2 and TRBJ2-7; D may match TRBD1 or TRBD2 (6 bases each). This CDR3 is 16 amino acids long. Germline V gives CDR1 LGHNA, CDR2 YNFKEQ. The germline V and J ends were trimmed by 0 bases and 3 bases, with 15 bases remaining between them.

There are a few counts of this clonotype. The chain is built from TRBV6-2 or TRBV6-3 and TRBJ2-1; 7 bases fit TRBD1. CDR3 size: 15 residues. V was pared by 6 bases and J by 0 bases, with 5 bases of the junction left unmatched. Germline V lookup: CDR1 MNHEY, CDR2 SVGEGT. DNA for the CDR3: TGTGCCAGCAGGCAGGGACAGCCCTCCTACAATGAGCAGTTCTTC. Translated, it gives CASRQGQPSYNEQFF.

J is TRBJ2-2 and V is TRBV7-8, with TRBD1 matching over 7 bases. The ends lost 3 bases at V and 6 bases at J; junction bases unmatched: 10. Germline lookup yields CDR1 SGHVS and CDR2 FQNEAQ. The length of the CDR3 is 16 residues. CDR3 DNA: TGTGCCAGCAGCTTTGGACAGGCGCAATTGGCCGGGGAGCTGTTTTTT. Protein: CASSFGQAQLAGELFF.

The chain couples TRBV4-1 to TRBJ1-1; a weak D match, TRBD1 (5 bases). Germline V gene sequence: CDR1 MGHRA, CDR2 YSYEKL. Deletions cut 3 bases from V and 1 base from J, with 9 bases between. The CDR3 sequence is 14 residues long. CDR3 in DNA: TGCGCCAGCAGCCATGCGGGGGGGAACACTGAAGCTTTCTTT. Protein: CASSHAGGNTEAFF.

This clonotype is a singleton in its sample. The chain recombines TRBV7-9 with TRBJ2-7; tentative D call: TRBD1 (6 bases). The CDR3 is made up of 14 amino acids. V was clipped by 4 bases and J by 3 bases, with 13 bases between them. CDR1 and CDR2 from the germline V gene are SEHNR and FQNEAQ (reference sequence). This chain's CDR3 is CASSYSDRNYEQYF. CDR3 DNA: TGTGCCAGCAGCTACTCAGACAGGAACTACGAGCAGTACTTC.

This clonotype has more than one count but fewer than ten. At one end the junction does not follow the germline gene, possibly because of a read error. The rearrangement uses TRBV12-3 or TRBV12-4 and TRBJ2-7, with 15 bases that match TRBD2. The CDR3 loop spans 17 amino acids. CDR3 nucleotides: TGTGCCAGCAGCCCCGGACTAGCGGGAGGGTTGTCCTACGAGCAGTACTTT. Its translation is CASSPGLAGGLSYEQYF.

The chain couples TRBV20-1 to TRBJ1-6; D gene uncertain. Trimming stripped 1 base from V and 8 bases from J, with 12 bases between. Germline CDR1 reads DFQATT; CDR2 reads SNEGSKA (reference sequence). This CDR3 comprises 14 residues. CDR3 residues: CSARVSTGYSPLHF. DNA for the CDR3: TGCAGTGCTAGAGTTTCGACGGGTTATTCACCCCTCCACTTT.

The table lists this clonotype with many counts. The gene calls are TRBV29-1 and TRBJ2-3; D perhaps matches TRBD2 (7 bases). Looked up from germline, CDR1 is SQVTM and CDR2 is ANQGSEA. Deletions cut 3 bases from V and 1 base from J, with 11 bases between. The CDR3 is made up of 14 amino acids. CDR3 DNA: TGCAGCGTTGACGGGGGGCGCCGCACAGATACGCAGTATTTT. Translation gives CSVDGGRRTDTQYF.

This clonotype was found a few times. The gene calls are TRBV28 and TRBJ1-6; 8 bases match TRBD1. The ends lost 7 bases at V and 7 bases at J; junction bases unmatched: 9. The germline V gene encodes CDR1 MDHEN and CDR2 SYDVKM. This CDR3 is built from 15 residues. The CDR3 sequence is CASTLQGARNSPLHF. CDR3 coding DNA: TGTGCCAGCACACTCCAGGGGGCAAGAAATTCACCCCTCCACTTT.

V is TRBV6-1 and J is TRBJ2-1, with TRBD1 matching over 10 bases. The CDR3 contains 16 residues. J gave up 3 bases and V 6 bases, and 8 bases lay outside the gene matches. Germline CDR1 reads MNHNS; CDR2 reads SASEGT. The CDR3 here is CASRPTGTGVYNEQFF. The CDR3 DNA reads as TGTGCCAGCAGGCCTACCGGGACAGGGGTCTACAATGAGCAGTTCTTC.

J is TRBJ2-7 and V is TRBV12-3 or TRBV12-4, with 11 bases that match TRBD2. This CDR3 is built from 14 residues. The V gene end was trimmed by 6 bases and the J gene end by 6 bases; junction bases not matched to a gene: 7. DNA for the CDR3: TGTGCCAGCAGCAACACCGGGACTAGCGGCGAGCAGTACTTC. It codes for CASSNTGTSGEQYF.

In this sample, this clonotype turned up many times. The chain has TRBV11-1 and TRBJ2-1; D is perhaps TRBD2 (6 bases). The CDR3 covers 12 residues. From germline, CDR1 is SGHAT and CDR2 FQDESV (reference sequence). Trimming cost V 5 bases and J 9 bases, with 11 bases left between them. The CDR3 nucleotides read TGTGCCAGCAGCCAGACTAGTATTGAGCAGTTCTTC. Amino acids: CASSQTSIEQFF.